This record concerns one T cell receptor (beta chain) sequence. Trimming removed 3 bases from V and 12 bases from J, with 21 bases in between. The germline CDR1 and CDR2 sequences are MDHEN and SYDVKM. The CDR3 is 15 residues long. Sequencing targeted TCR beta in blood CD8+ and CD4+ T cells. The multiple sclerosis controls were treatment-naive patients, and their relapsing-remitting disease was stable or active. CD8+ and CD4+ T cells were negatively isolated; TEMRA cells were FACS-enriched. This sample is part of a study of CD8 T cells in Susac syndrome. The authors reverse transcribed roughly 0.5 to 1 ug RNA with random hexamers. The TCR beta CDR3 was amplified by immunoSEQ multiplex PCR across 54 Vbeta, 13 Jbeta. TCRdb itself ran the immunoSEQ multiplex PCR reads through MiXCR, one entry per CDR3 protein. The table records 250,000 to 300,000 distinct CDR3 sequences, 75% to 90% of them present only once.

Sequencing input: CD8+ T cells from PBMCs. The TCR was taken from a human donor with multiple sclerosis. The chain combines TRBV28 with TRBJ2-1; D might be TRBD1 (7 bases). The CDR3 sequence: CASSLSRGRSTGQFF. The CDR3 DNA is TGTGCCAGCAGTTTGTCCAGGGGGAGGTCAACTGGGCAGTTCTTC.